The 31 T cell receptor beta chains presented below share a single source sample, sequenced in a study of blood T cell repertoires in COVID-19. Assay: immunoSEQ multiplex PCR; the TCRdb copy retains only in-frame clones and omits some. The sample holds approximately 200,000 clones; about 87% are singletons and the top ten take under 4.5%. Sequencing was performed on PBMCs or T cells enriched from blood (not recorded which). All receptors come from a woman aged 25-40 years who had been exposed to COVID-19.

This clone was recorded a few times. The rearrangement uses TRBV6-5 and TRBJ2-2; TRBD1 matches 11 bases. The V and J ends lost 6 bases and 4 bases, in that order; junction bases with no gene match: 4. The CDR3 extends over 15 amino acids. Germline V lookup: CDR1 MNHEY, CDR2 SVGAGI. The CDR3 here is CASRRDRGTTGELFF. Here the CDR3 DNA reads TGTGCCAGCAGGCGGGACAGGGGGACCACCGGGGAGCTGTTTTTT.

The chain links TRBV5-1 to TRBJ2-1, with 8 bases fitting TRBD2. Germline lookup yields CDR1 SGHRS and CDR2 YFSETQ. This CDR3 is 15 amino acids long. The junction had 10 bases not matched to a gene; V was cut back by 3 bases and J by 8 bases. Here the CDR3 reads CASSSLAGRSDEQFF. CDR3 DNA: TGCGCCAGCAGCTCTCTAGCGGGTCGGAGCGATGAGCAGTTCTTC.

This chain connects TRBV5-4 to TRBJ2-1; the D gene is possibly TRBD2 (5 bases). Germline values: CDR1 SGHNT, CDR2 YYREEE (reference sequence). V lost 4 bases, J lost 4 bases, and 12 bases lay in between. The CDR3 loop spans 14 amino acids. As DNA, the CDR3 is TGTGCCAGCAGCCTCGACCGACTATACAATGAGCAGTTCTTC. Translation gives CASSLDRLYNEQFF.

This chain links TRBV6-5 with TRBJ1-2; 9 bases line up with TRBD1. V was pared by 3 bases and J by 8 bases, with 4 bases of the junction left unmatched. The CDR3 has 13 residues. Germline V lookup: CDR1 MNHEY, CDR2 SVGAGI. CDR3 amino acids: CASSYSTGGGYTF. Here the CDR3 DNA reads TGTGCCAGCAGTTATTCGACAGGGGGAGGCTACACCTTC.

V is TRBV6-5 and J is TRBJ2-1; 11 bases map to TRBD2. The CDR3 totals 15 residues. V trimming: 7 bases; J trimming: 4 bases; junction bases outside the gene matches: 6. Germline V gene sequence: CDR1 MNHEY, CDR2 SVGAGI. CDR3 sequence reads: CASNLAGGGYNEQFF. CDR3 sequence (DNA): TGTGCCAGCAATTTAGCGGGAGGGGGTTACAATGAGCAGTTCTTC.

The genes are TRBV20-1 and TRBJ2-7, with D uncertain. This CDR3 contains 16 residues. The V end lost 3 bases, the J end lost 0 bases, and 18 bases lay between the germline ends. Germline V gene data show CDR1 as DFQATT and CDR2 as SNEGSKA (reference sequence). DNA for the CDR3: TGCAGTGCTAGTCCCGTAGAAGCTCGGAGCTCCTACGAGCAGTACTTC. This gives the protein CSASPVEARSSYEQYF.

V is TRBV7-8 and J is TRBJ2-7, with TRBD2 matching 8 bases. The CDR3 has 15 residues. Per the germline V gene, CDR1 is SGHVS and CDR2 is FQNEAQ. V dropped 7 bases and J dropped 2; count of bases not matched to a gene: 10. The CDR3 loop is CASTSAAGGTYEQYF. The CDR3, as DNA: TGTGCCAGCACCTCCGCCGCGGGAGGCACCTACGAGCAGTACTTC.

This chain uses TRBV2 with TRBJ2-7, with 11 bases aligning to TRBD1. V lost 8 bases, J lost 2 bases, and 23 bases stayed unmatched. CDR1 and CDR2 (germline): SNHLY, FYNNEI. The CDR3 is 20 residues long. The CDR3 is CASSQTRTGGAGAAAYEQYF. CDR3 nucleotide sequence: TGTGCCAGCTCCCAAACCCGGACAGGGGGCGCAGGGGCCGCGGCCTACGAGCAGTACTTC.

This rearrangement joins TRBV11-1 to TRBJ2-2; 8 bases are a match to TRBD2. Germline CDR1 reads SGHAT; CDR2 reads FQDESV (reference sequence). The CDR3 covers 15 residues. After removal of 7 bases from V and 5 bases from J, the junction contained 9 bases not matched to a gene. DNA for the CDR3: TGTGCCAGCATGAGGCGGGAGGTTGGAACCGGGGAGCTGTTTTTT. It encodes CASMRREVGTGELFF.

This clone appeared a single time. J is TRBJ1-2 and V is TRBV29-1; weak D call: TRBD1 (5 bases). This CDR3 comprises 15 residues. Trimming shortened V by 4 bases and J by 5 bases, and 20 bases separated the two germline ends. Germline V gene lookup returns CDR1 SQVTM and CDR2 ANQGSEA. Written as DNA, the CDR3 is TGCAGCGTTGTGGGGGGGACCAAACTCACTTATGGCTACACCTTC. Translation gives CSVVGGTKLTYGYTF.

This rearrangement joins TRBV7-2 to TRBJ2-1; 12 nucleotides match TRBD2. Germline-derived CDR1 and CDR2 are SGHTA and FQGNSA. The CDR3 runs 18 residues. Trimming cost V 4 bases and J 6 bases; bases outside gene matches: 13. The DNA of the CDR3 is TGTGCCAGCAGCTCAACCCGGACTAGCGGGATTGGCCCCAATGAGCAGTTCTTC. Protein: CASSSTRTSGIGPNEQFF.

This CDR3 reads CASSHAFRLAGGQEDTQYF. CDR3 bases: TGTGCCAGCAGCCACGCCTTCCGACTAGCGGGAGGTCAGGAAGATACGCAGTATTTT. V and J are TRBV3-1 (or the pseudogene TRBV3-2) and TRBJ2-3, with 13 bases identical to TRBD2. Trimming cost V 3 bases and J 5 bases; bases outside gene matches: 14. CDR1 is LGHDT, CDR2 YNNKEL, per germline (reference sequence). The CDR3 is 19 residues long.

V is TRBV10-2 and J is TRBJ1-1; no definite D call. The V and J ends lost 3 bases and 5 bases respectively, with 13 bases between them. Germline-derived CDR1 and CDR2 are WSHSY and SAAADI. The CDR3 runs to 14 residues. The CDR3: CASSDYFAGTEAFF. The CDR3 DNA sequence: TGCGCCAGCAGTGATTACTTCGCGGGGACTGAAGCTTTCTTT.

The V and J genes are TRBV7-2 and TRBJ1-2; no definite D call. This CDR3 spans 16 amino acids. The V gene lost 5 bases and the J gene lost 4 bases, with 20 bases spanning the gap. Per the germline V gene, CDR1 is SGHTA and CDR2 is FQGNSA. The CDR3 loop reads CASSPTDGYPPYGYTF. The CDR3, as DNA: TGTGCCAGCAGCCCCACTGACGGGTACCCCCCCTATGGCTACACCTTC.

This clone was recorded only once. The V gene is TRBV2, the J gene TRBJ2-7; tentative D call: TRBD2 (6 bases). This CDR3 contains 16 residues. Germline assignment: CDR1 SNHLY and CDR2 FYNNEI. V lost 2 bases and J lost 0, with 14 bases in between. The CDR3 reads CASSEIRGMISYEQYF. In DNA form, the CDR3 reads TGTGCCAGCAGTGAAATCCGCGGGATGATCTCCTACGAGCAGTACTTC.

V gene TRBV5-5 combines with J gene TRBJ1-4; 8 nucleotides line up with TRBD1. The trim removed 1 base at V and 0 bases at J, leaving 2 bases unmatched. The germline CDR1 and CDR2 sequences are SGHKS and YYEKEE (reference sequence). CDR3 length: 16 amino acids. The CDR3 DNA reads TGTGCCAGCAGCTTGCAGGGGGCCCCAACTAATGAAAAACTGTTTTTT. This translates into CASSLQGAPTNEKLFF.

V is TRBV15 and J is TRBJ2-7; D is possibly TRBD2 (6 bases). V gave up 5 bases and J gave up 6 bases, with 17 bases separating them. CDR1 LNHNV and CDR2 YYDKDF come from the germline V gene (reference sequence). The CDR3 runs to 14 residues. CDR3 amino acids: CATSPRSLATEQYF. The CDR3 DNA is TGTGCCACCAGCCCCCGGTCCCTAGCGACCGAGCAGTACTTC.

The V call is TRBV5-1, the J call TRBJ2-1; 14 positions match TRBD2. J lost 8 bases, V lost 5 bases, and 6 bases had no gene match. The length of the CDR3 is 15 residues. Germline-derived CDR1 and CDR2 are SGHRS and YFSETQ. The CDR3 reads CASSYGTSGSDEQFF. In DNA, the CDR3 is TGCGCCAGCAGTTACGGGACTAGCGGGAGTGATGAGCAGTTCTTC.

The chain joins TRBV4-2 to TRBJ2-3; 8 bases line up with TRBD1. CDR1 and CDR2 (germline): LGHNA, YNFKEQ. The CDR3 extends over 14 amino acids. The trim removed 0 bases at V and 4 bases at J, leaving 0 bases unmatched. CDR3: CASSQEQGADTQYF. The DNA of the CDR3 is TGTGCCAGCAGCCAAGAACAGGGGGCAGATACGCAGTATTTT.

This clone was found once. The chain carries TRBV9 and TRBJ1-2, with a tentative D call TRBD1 (6 bases). CDR3 length equals 12 residues. Germline CDR1 and CDR2: SGDLS and YYNGEE. The V end was cut by 5 bases, the J end by 7 bases, with 12 bases between. This chain's CDR3 is CASRIQGFGYTF. CDR3 DNA: TGTGCCAGCAGGATACAGGGATTTGGCTACACCTTC.

The chain combines TRBV12-3 or TRBV12-4 with TRBJ1-4; D uncertain. V lost 7 bases and J lost 6, with 12 bases in between. CDR3 length equals 13 residues. The CDR3 protein is CASTHRVDEKLFF. The CDR3 bases are TGTGCCAGCACCCACCGAGTGGATGAAAAACTGTTTTTT.

V and J are TRBV3-1 (or the pseudogene TRBV3-2) and TRBJ2-7, with TRBD2 identical over 8 bases. Germline CDR1 is LGHDT and CDR2 is YNNKEL (reference sequence). This CDR3 is 15 amino acids long. The V gene end was trimmed by 5 bases and the J gene end by 1 base; junction bases not matched to a gene: 7. The CDR3 loop is CASSYGLAVSYEQYF. The CDR3 DNA reads as TGTGCCAGCAGCTATGGACTAGCAGTTTCCTACGAGCAGTACTTC.

The rearrangement uses TRBV14 and TRBJ2-2, with 12 bases lining up with TRBD2. This CDR3 has 16 amino acids. Germline CDR1 and CDR2: SGHDN and FVKESK. With 4 bases clipped from V and 4 bases from J, the junction kept 4 bases outside the gene matches. The CDR3 DNA is TGTGCCAGCAGCCCGACTAGCGGGAGTATCACCGGGGAGCTGTTTTTT. Encoded protein: CASSPTSGSITGELFF.

The J gene is TRBJ1-6, the V gene TRBV10-2; 10 nucleotides align to TRBD1. The CDR3 sequence is 15 residues long. The trim removed 3 bases at V and 6 bases at J, leaving 2 bases unmatched. The germline gives CDR1 WSHSY, CDR2 SAAADI. This CDR3 is CASSDRDRGNSPLHF. The CDR3 DNA reads as TGCGCCAGCAGTGACAGGGACAGGGGTAATTCACCCCTCCACTTT.

The chain couples TRBV9 to TRBJ2-2; D may be TRBD2 (5 bases). This CDR3 contains 14 residues. Per germline, CDR1 SGDLS and CDR2 YYNGEE. The V end was cut by 3 bases, the J end by 6 bases, with 12 bases between. The CDR3 region has the DNA TGTGCCAGCAGCGCCTTAGCGTCGGCCGGGGAGCTGTTTTTT. It yields the protein CASSALASAGELFF.

The chain recombines TRBV14 with TRBJ2-7; 9 bases are a match to TRBD2. CDR1 is SGHDN, CDR2 FVKESK, per germline. The CDR3 loop spans 16 amino acids. The ends lost 3 bases at V and 7 bases at J; junction bases unmatched: 13. The CDR3 nucleotides read TGTGCCAGCAGCCACCTCGGGATAGGACTAGCGAGTGAGCAGTACTTC. Protein sequence: CASSHLGIGLASEQYF.

The V call is TRBV7-9, the J call TRBJ1-1; D is possibly TRBD1 (5 bases). Trimming took 1 base from V and 6 from J, leaving 12 bases between them. CDR1 and CDR2 (germline): SEHNR, FQNEAQ (reference sequence). This CDR3 spans 14 amino acids. The DNA for the CDR3 is TGTGCCAGCAGCTTAGAGGGGTCCCGACCTGAAGCTTTCTTT. Translation gives CASSLEGSRPEAFF.

The DNA of the CDR3 is TGTGCCAGCGGGGCGAGCTCCTACGAGCAGTACTTC. It specifies CASGASSYEQYF. J is TRBJ2-7 and V is TRBV7-9; a possible D gene is TRBD1 (5 bases). The CDR3 contains 12 residues. From germline, CDR1 is SEHNR and CDR2 FQNEAQ (reference sequence). The V end lost 8 bases, the J end lost 0 bases, and 8 bases lay between the germline ends.

The chain combines TRBV11-2 with TRBJ2-1; tentative D call: TRBD2 (5 bases). With 3 bases removed from V and 0 bases from J, the gap between germline ends came to 12 bases. Per germline, CDR1 SGHAT and CDR2 FQNNGV. The CDR3 is 16 residues long. CDR3 sequence: CASSLAGASSYNEQFF. CDR3 bases: TGTGCCAGCAGCTTGGCGGGCGCAAGCTCCTACAATGAGCAGTTCTTC.

This clone came up a few times. The chain carries TRBV11-2 and TRBJ1-1, with TRBD1 matching over 7 bases. This CDR3 comprises 14 residues. Germline CDR1 reads SGHAT; CDR2 reads FQNNGV. V was clipped by 5 bases and J by 0 bases; unmatched bases: 3. The CDR3 coding sequence is TGTGCCAGCAGCACGACAGGGATGAACACTGAAGCTTTCTTT. Translation: CASSTTGMNTEAFF.

This chain connects TRBV9 to TRBJ2-5, with TRBD1 as a possible D gene (5 bases). There are 17 residues in the CDR3. The germline V and J ends were trimmed by 3 bases and 1 base, with 19 bases remaining between them. Germline assignment: CDR1 SGDLS and CDR2 YYNGEE. The CDR3 nucleotides are TGTGCCAGCAGCGCTGAAGGGGCCTTTTGGGGCCAAGAGACCCAGTACTTC. Translated, it gives CASSAEGAFWGQETQYF.